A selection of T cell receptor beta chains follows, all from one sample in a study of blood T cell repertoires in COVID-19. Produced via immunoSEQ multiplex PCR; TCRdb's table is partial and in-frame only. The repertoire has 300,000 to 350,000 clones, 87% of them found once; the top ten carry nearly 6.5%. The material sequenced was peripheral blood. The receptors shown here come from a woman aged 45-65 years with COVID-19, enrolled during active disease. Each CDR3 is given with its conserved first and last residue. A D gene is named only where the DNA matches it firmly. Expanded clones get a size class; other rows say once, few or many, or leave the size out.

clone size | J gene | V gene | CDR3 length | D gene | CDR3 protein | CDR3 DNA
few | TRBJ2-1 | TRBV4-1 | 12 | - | CASSHFGNEQFF | TGCGCCAGCAGCCATTTCGGCAATGAGCAGTTCTTC
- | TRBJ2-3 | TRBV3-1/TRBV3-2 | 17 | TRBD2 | CASSPGLAGGRTYTQYF | TGTGCCAGCAGTCCCGGACTAGCGGGGGGCCGCACATATACGCAGTATTTT
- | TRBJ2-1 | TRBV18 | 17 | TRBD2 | CASSRSLAGLIYNEQFF | TGTGCCAGCTCACGAAGTCTAGCGGGACTAATCTACAATGAGCAGTTCTTC
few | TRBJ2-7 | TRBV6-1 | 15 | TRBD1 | CASSESVDRGLEQYF | TGTGCCAGCAGTGAAAGTGTCGACAGGGGGCTCGAGCAGTACTTC
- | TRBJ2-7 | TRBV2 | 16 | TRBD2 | CASSDSWTSGFYEQYF | TGTGCCAGCAGTGATTCTTGGACTAGCGGATTCTACGAGCAGTACTTC
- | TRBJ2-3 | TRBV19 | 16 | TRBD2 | CASSISVGAGAHTQYF | TGTGCCAGTAGTATATCGGTCGGAGCGGGAGCTCATACGCAGTATTTT
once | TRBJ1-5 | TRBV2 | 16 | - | CASRAQPTMESQPQHF | TGTGCCAGCAGAGCCCAACCGACGATGGAGAGTCAGCCCCAGCATTTT
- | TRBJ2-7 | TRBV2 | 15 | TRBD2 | CASRNGLAGEYEQYF | TGTGCCAGCAGGAATGGACTAGCGGGAGAGTACGAGCAGTACTTC
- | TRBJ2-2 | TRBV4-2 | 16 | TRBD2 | CASSSGTSGSPGELFF | TGTGCCAGCAGCTCTGGGACTAGCGGGAGCCCCGGGGAGCTGTTTTTT
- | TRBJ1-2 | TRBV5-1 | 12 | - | CASSLAGYGYTF | TGCGCCAGCAGCTTGGCAGGGTACGGCTACACCTTC
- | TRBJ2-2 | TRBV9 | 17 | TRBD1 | CASSSGGQGARTGELFF | TGTGCCAGCAGCAGTGGGGGCCAGGGGGCTCGGACCGGGGAGCTGTTTTTT
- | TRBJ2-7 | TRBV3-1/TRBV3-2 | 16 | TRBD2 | CASSHLAGGVFREQYF | TGTGCCAGCAGCCATTTAGCGGGAGGGGTGTTCCGCGAGCAGTACTTC
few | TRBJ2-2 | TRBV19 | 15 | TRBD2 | CASSTERGNTGELFF | TGTGCCAGTAGTACTGAGCGGGGAAACACCGGGGAGCTGTTTTTT
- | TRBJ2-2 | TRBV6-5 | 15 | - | CASSYVGQNTGELFF | TGTGCCAGCAGTTACGTGGGACAGAACACCGGGGAGCTGTTTTTT
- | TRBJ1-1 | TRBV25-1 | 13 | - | CASSDNIGRGAFF | TGTGCCAGCAGTGACAATATCGGGAGGGGAGCTTTCTTT
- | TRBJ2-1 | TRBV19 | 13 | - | CASERGDYNEQFF | TGTGCCAGTGAAAGGGGTGATTACAATGAGCAGTTCTTC
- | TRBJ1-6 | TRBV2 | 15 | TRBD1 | CASSDGGGKNSPLHF | TGTGCCAGCAGTGATGGAGGGGGCAAAAATTCACCCCTCCACTTT
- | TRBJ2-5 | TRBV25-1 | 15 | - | CASSGSQGKQETQYF | TGTGCCAGCAGTGGGTCGCAGGGTAAGCAAGAGACCCAGTACTTC
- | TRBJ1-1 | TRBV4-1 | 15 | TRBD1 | CASSQVDRVNTEAFF | TGCGCCAGCAGCCAAGTAGACAGGGTAAACACTGAAGCTTTCTTT
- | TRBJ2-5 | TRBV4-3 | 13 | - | CASSLQVGQTQYF | TGCGCCAGCAGCCTACAGGTTGGGCAGACCCAGTACTTC
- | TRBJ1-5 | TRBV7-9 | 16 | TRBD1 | CASSLDRGHSNQPQHF | TGTGCCAGCAGCCTGGACAGGGGGCACAGCAATCAGCCCCAGCATTTT
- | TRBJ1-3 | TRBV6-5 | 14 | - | CASGARGHGNTIYF | TGTGCCAGCGGGGCCCGGGGACACGGAAACACCATATATTTT
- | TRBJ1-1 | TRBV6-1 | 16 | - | CASSEPLSGRDTEAFF | TGTGCCAGCAGTGAGCCACTGTCGGGGAGGGACACTGAAGCTTTCTTT
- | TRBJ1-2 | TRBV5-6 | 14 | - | CASSARGSNYGYTF | TGTGCCAGCAGCGCCCGAGGTTCTAACTATGGCTACACCTTC
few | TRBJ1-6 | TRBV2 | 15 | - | CASRVGGRYNSPLHF | TGTGCCAGCAGGGTAGGGGGACGGTATAATTCACCCCTCCACTTT
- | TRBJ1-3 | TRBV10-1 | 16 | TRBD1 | CASTLGDRGPGNTIYF | TGCGCCAGCACCTTGGGGGACAGGGGTCCCGGAAACACCATATATTTT
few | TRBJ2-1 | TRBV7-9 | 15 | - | CASSPKVRSVAEQFF | TGTGCCAGCAGCCCAAAGGTGCGTAGCGTGGCTGAGCAGTTCTTC
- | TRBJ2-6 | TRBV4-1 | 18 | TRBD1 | CASSPLGQGVSGANVLTF | TGCGCCAGCAGCCCCTTGGGACAGGGGGTGTCTGGGGCCAACGTCCTGACTTTC
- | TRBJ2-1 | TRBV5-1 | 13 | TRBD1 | CASSFGQDNEQFF | TGCGCCAGCAGCTTTGGACAGGACAATGAGCAGTTCTTC
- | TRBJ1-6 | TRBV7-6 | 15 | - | CASSLARTQNSPLHF | TGTGCCAGCAGCCTGGCAAGGACACAGAATTCACCCCTCCACTTT
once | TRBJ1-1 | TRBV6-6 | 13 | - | CASSYSYNTEAFF | TGTGCCAGCAGTTACTCGTATAACACTGAAGCTTTCTTT
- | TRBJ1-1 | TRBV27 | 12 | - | CASMGAGILAFF | TGTGCCAGCATGGGAGCCGGCATCCTGGCTTTCTTT
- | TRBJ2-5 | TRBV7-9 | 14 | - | CASSLAGAQETQYF | TGTGCCAGCAGCTTAGCGGGAGCACAAGAGACCCAGTACTTC
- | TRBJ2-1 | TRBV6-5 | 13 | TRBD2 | CASKSGGYNEQFF | TGTGCCAGCAAGAGCGGGGGTTACAATGAGCAGTTCTTC
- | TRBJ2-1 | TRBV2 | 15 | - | CASSEGTGDYNEQFF | TGTGCCAGCAGTGAAGGAACGGGAGACTACAATGAGCAGTTCTTC
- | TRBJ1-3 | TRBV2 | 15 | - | CASRYTGASGNTIYF | TGTGCCAGCAGGTACACAGGCGCCTCTGGAAACACCATATATTTT
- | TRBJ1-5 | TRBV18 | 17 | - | CASSPPGAEGRNQPQHF | TGTGCCAGCTCACCCCCTGGGGCAGAAGGACGCAATCAGCCCCAGCATTTT
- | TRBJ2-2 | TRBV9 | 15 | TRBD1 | CASSVTTGVTGELFF | TGTGCCAGCAGCGTAACTACAGGGGTCACCGGGGAGCTGTTTTTT
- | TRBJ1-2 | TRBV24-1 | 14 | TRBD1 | CATTLDRDRGGYTF | TGTGCCACGACACTGGACCGGGACAGGGGTGGCTACACCTTC
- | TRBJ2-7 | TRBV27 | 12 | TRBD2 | CASSPLAGQQYF | TGTGCCAGCAGCCCCCTAGCGGGGCAGCAGTACTTC